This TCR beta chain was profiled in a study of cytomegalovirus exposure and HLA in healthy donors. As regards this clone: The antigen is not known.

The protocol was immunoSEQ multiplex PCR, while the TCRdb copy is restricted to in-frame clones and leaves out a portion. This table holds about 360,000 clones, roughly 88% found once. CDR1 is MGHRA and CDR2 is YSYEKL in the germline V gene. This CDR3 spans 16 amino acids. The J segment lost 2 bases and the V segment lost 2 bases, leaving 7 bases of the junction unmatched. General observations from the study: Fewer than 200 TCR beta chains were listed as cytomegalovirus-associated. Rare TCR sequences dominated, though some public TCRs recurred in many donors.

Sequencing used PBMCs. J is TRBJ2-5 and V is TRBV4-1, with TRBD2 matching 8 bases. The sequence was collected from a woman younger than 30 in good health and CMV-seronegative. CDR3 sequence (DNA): TGCGCCAGCAGCCAACCCAGCGGGGGCCTGCAAGAGACCCAGTACTTC. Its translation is CASSQPSGGLQETQYF.